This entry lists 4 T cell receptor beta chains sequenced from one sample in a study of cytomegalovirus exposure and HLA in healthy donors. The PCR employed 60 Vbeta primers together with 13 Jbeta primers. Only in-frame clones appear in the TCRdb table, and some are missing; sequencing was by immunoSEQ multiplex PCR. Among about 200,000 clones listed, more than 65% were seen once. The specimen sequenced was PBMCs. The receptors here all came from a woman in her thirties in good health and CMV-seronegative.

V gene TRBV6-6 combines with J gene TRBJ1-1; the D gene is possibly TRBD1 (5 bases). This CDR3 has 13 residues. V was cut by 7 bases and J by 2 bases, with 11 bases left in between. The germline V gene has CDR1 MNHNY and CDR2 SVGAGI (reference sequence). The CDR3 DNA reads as TGTGCCAGCACCGCCCAGGGTAACACTGAAGCTTTCTTT. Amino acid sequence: CASTAQGNTEAFF.

CDR3: CASSGTVSYEQYF. In nucleotides, the CDR3 is TGCGCCAGCAGCGGGACAGTCTCCTACGAGCAGTACTTC. The chain joins TRBV4-1 to TRBJ2-7; 7 bases are shared with TRBD1. The V segment lost 5 bases and the J segment 0 bases; nucleotides outside the gene matches: 1. Germline V CDR1 and CDR2: MGHRA, YSYEKL. The CDR3 sequence is 13 residues long.

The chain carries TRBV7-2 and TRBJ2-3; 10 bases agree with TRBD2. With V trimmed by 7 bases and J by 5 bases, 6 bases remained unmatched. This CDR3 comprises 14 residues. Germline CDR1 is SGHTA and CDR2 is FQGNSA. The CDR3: CASNPRTSGDTQYF. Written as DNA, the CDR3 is TGTGCCAGCAACCCCCGGACTAGCGGAGATACGCAGTATTTT. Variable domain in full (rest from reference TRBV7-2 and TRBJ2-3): GAGVSQSPSNKVTEKGKDVELRCDPISGHTALYWYRQSLGQGLEFLIYFQGNSAPDKSGLPSDRFSAERTGGSVSTLTIQRTQQEDSAVYLCASNPRTSGDTQYFGPGTRLTVL.

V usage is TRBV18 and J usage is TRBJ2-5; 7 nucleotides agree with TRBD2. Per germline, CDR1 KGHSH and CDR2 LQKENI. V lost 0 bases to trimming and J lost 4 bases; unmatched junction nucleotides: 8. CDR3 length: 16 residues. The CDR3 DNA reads TGTGCCAGCTCACCACCTCAGACTAGCTTAGGAGAGACCCAGTACTTC. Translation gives CASSPPQTSLGETQYF.